The 15 T cell receptor beta chains given below trace back to one sample, sequenced in a study of blood T cell repertoires in COVID-19. Profiled with immunoSEQ multiplex PCR; TCRdb holds only in-frame clones, not every one. Of roughly 90,000 clones listed, around four fifths are singletons. The specimen was peripheral blood. These receptors were obtained from a human donor in a cohort sampled during active COVID-19.

The rearrangement uses TRBV30 and TRBJ1-5, with D possibly matching TRBD1 (6 bases). Germline V gives CDR1 GTSNPN, CDR2 SVGIG (reference sequence). The V end lost 5 bases, the J end lost 2 bases, and 16 bases lay between the germline ends. This CDR3 contains 15 residues. The CDR3 DNA reads as TGTGCCTGGGCTGAGGGGGACCTGGGCAATCAGCCCCAGCATTTT. This sequence encodes CAWAEGDLGNQPQHF.

The J gene is TRBJ2-5, the V gene TRBV18, with 8 bases fitting TRBD1. Germline assignment: CDR1 KGHSH and CDR2 LQKENI. V lost 3 bases and J lost 4; bases outside the gene matches: 1. The CDR3 runs to 13 residues. The CDR3 loop is CASSPGQAETQYF. The CDR3 DNA sequence: TGTGCCAGCTCACCGGGACAGGCAGAGACCCAGTACTTC.

This clone has at least ten counts. The rearrangement uses TRBV29-1 and TRBJ2-7; D is possibly TRBD2 (6 bases). The germline gives CDR1 SQVTM, CDR2 ANQGSEA. The V end lost 4 bases, the J end lost 1 base, and 8 bases lay between the germline ends. The CDR3 contains 12 residues. The chain's CDR3 is CSVVSGSYEQYF. CDR3 bases: TGCAGCGTTGTTAGCGGATCCTACGAGCAGTACTTC.

The chain links TRBV5-1 to TRBJ2-4; 10 bases fit TRBD1. The CDR3 covers 18 residues. Germline CDR1 is SGHRS and CDR2 is YFSETQ. The V gene end was trimmed by 3 bases and the J gene end by 2 bases; junction bases not matched to a gene: 11. The CDR3 bases are TGCGCCAGCAGCTGGACCGGGACAGGGGATGGAACCAAAAACATTCAGTACTTC. Translating it yields CASSWTGTGDGTKNIQYF.

V is TRBV28 and J is TRBJ1-6; 10 bases match TRBD1. J lost 10 bases, V lost 5 bases, and 8 bases had no gene match. CDR1 and CDR2 (germline): MDHEN, SYDVKM. CDR3 length equals 15 residues. The CDR3: CASSPVDRGRSPLHF. The CDR3 region has the DNA TGTGCCAGCAGTCCGGTGGACAGGGGGAGGTCACCCCTCCACTTT.

V gene TRBV4-1 combines with J gene TRBJ1-3, with TRBD1 as a possible D gene (6 bases). The CDR3 totals 17 residues. The germline V gene encodes CDR1 MGHRA and CDR2 YSYEKL. V lost 0 bases to trimming and J lost 0 bases, with 12 bases between them. DNA for the CDR3: TGCGCCAGCAGCCAAGACTTAGACAGGTCCTCTGGAAACACCATATATTTT. This sequence encodes CASSQDLDRSSGNTIYF.

J is TRBJ2-7 and V is TRBV7-9, with TRBD2 identical over 7 bases. Germline V CDR1 and CDR2: SEHNR, FQNEAQ (reference sequence). The CDR3 length is 15 residues. With V trimmed by 7 bases and J by 6 bases, 15 bases remained unmatched. As DNA, the CDR3 is TGTGCCAGCACCCCCCGGGGAGGCGGGAGCCTCGAGCAGTACTTC. Its protein is CASTPRGGGSLEQYF.

The genes are TRBV5-4 and TRBJ2-5; possible D gene TRBD2, 7 bases. The CDR3 length is 15 residues. Trimming shortened V by 6 bases and J by 9 bases, and 24 bases separated the two germline ends. Looked up from germline, CDR1 is SGHNT and CDR2 is YYREEE (reference sequence). The CDR3 reads CASTLGGTTPTAQYF. The CDR3, as DNA: TGTGCCAGCACCCTCGGGGGGACAACCCCAACGGCCCAGTACTTC.

The chain has TRBV19 and TRBJ1-5; 11 bases line up with TRBD1. The CDR3 is made up of 16 amino acids. Per germline, CDR1 LNHDA and CDR2 SQIVND (reference sequence). J gave up 7 bases and V 4 bases, and 9 bases lay outside the gene matches. This CDR3 reads CASSTQDRGLRQPQHF. CDR3 bases: TGTGCCAGTAGTACCCAGGACAGGGGGCTTAGGCAGCCCCAGCATTTT.

The chain couples TRBV2 to TRBJ2-5; 11 nucleotides line up with TRBD2. Germline CDR1 reads SNHLY; CDR2 reads FYNNEI. CDR3 length equals 13 residues. Losses at the gene ends were 8 bases for V and 3 bases for J; bases not matched to a gene: 2. This chain's CDR3 is CASETSGEETQYF. The CDR3 DNA is TGTGCCAGCGAGACTAGCGGGGAAGAGACCCAGTACTTC.

This chain links TRBV28 with TRBJ2-3; unclear D gene. The CDR3 extends over 12 amino acids. Germline CDR1 reads MDHEN; CDR2 reads SYDVKM. Trimming removed 6 bases at V and 5 bases at J, with 9 bases between. In nucleotides, the CDR3 is TGTGCCAGCAGCCTTCTAGGAGATACGCAGTATTTT. This codes for CASSLLGDTQYF.

The J gene is TRBJ1-2, the V gene TRBV28; TRBD1 aligns across 8 bases. The CDR3 loop spans 14 amino acids. Unmatched junction bases numbered 8, after V lost 3 bases and J lost 8 bases. The germline CDR1 and CDR2 sequences are MDHEN and SYDVKM. The CDR3 region is CASSFGQGARGYTF. Written as DNA, the CDR3 is TGTGCCAGCAGTTTCGGGCAGGGGGCTAGGGGCTACACCTTC.

The J gene is TRBJ2-7, the V gene TRBV2; tentatively, D is TRBD1 (5 bases). Germline-derived CDR1 and CDR2 are SNHLY and FYNNEI. V lost 6 bases and J 12 bases, leaving 24 bases between the germline ends. This CDR3 is built from 14 residues. DNA of the CDR3: TGTGCCAGCAGCCCCCTGGCCTCGAAGGGGAAAGGGTACTTC. Protein product: CASSPLASKGKGYF. Filled out from reference TRBV2 and TRBJ2-7, the complete variable domain reads EPEVTQTPSHQVTQMGQEVILRCVPISNHLYFYWYRQILGQKVEFLVSFYNNEISEKSEIFDDQFSVERPDGSNFTLKIRSTKLEDSAMYFCASSPLASKGKGYFGPGTRLTVT.

This chain connects TRBV5-1 to TRBJ2-7; 14 positions agree with TRBD2. In germline, CDR1 is SGHRS, CDR2 YFSETQ. CDR3 length: 17 residues. The trim removed 4 bases at V and 7 bases at J, leaving 13 bases unmatched. CDR3 protein: CASSRLGGTSGSQEQYF. The CDR3 DNA is TGCGCCAGCAGCCGATTAGGGGGGACTAGCGGGAGTCAGGAGCAGTACTTC.

As to this clone: In the same sample, other DNA sequences code for this CDR3. The chain combines TRBV28 with TRBJ1-5; a weak D match, TRBD1 (5 bases). CDR3 size: 13 residues. V lost 8 bases and J lost 1, with 9 bases in between. Germline values: CDR1 MDHEN, CDR2 SYDVKM. CDR3: CASGAGSNQPQHF. The CDR3 DNA is TGTGCCAGCGGGGCGGGGAGCAATCAGCCCCAGCATTTT.